The next 10 T cell receptor beta chains were all read from a single sample in a study of blood T cell repertoires in COVID-19. Assay: immunoSEQ multiplex PCR; the TCRdb copy retains only in-frame clones and omits some. There are around 150,000 clones in the sample; almost 90% occur only once, and roughly a tenth lies in the top ten. Sequences were obtained from peripheral blood. These receptors originate from a middle-aged man with active or convalescent COVID-19.

In DNA, the CDR3 is TGTGCCAGCAGCGTCCAGAATAATTCACCCCTCCACTTT. Its protein is CASSVQNNSPLHF. The chain links TRBV9 to TRBJ1-6; D uncertain. V gave up 2 bases and J gave up 5 bases, with 5 bases separating them. This CDR3 comprises 13 residues. Germline assignment: CDR1 SGDLS and CDR2 YYNGEE.

The V gene is TRBV21-1, the J gene TRBJ2-1; the table's D call of TRBD2 was not tested on the DNA. TRBV21-1 is described as a pseudogene. This CDR3 is built from 16 residues. CDR3 protein: CASSKGRTSGRNEQFF. DNA of the CDR3: TGTGCCAGCAGCAAAGGGAGGACTAGCGGGAGAAATGAGCAGTTCTTC.

The chain recombines TRBV6-6 with TRBJ2-5; 8 nucleotides agree with TRBD1. Germline assignment: CDR1 MNHNY and CDR2 SVGAGI (reference sequence). This CDR3 spans 15 amino acids. The V and J ends lost 6 bases and 4 bases, in that order; junction bases with no gene match: 10. For the CDR3, the DNA is TGTGCCAGCAGCGGTGGCAGGGGGCGATCAGAGACCCAGTACTTC. This sequence encodes CASSGGRGRSETQYF.

The chain links TRBV28 to TRBJ2-5, with TRBD1 matching 10 bases. Germline CDR1 reads MDHEN; CDR2 reads SYDVKM. Losses at the gene ends were 11 bases for V and 2 bases for J; bases not matched to a gene: 5. The CDR3 consists of 13 residues. The DNA for the CDR3 is TGTGCCGGGACAGGGGTGGGACAAGAGACCCAGTACTTC. Translated, it gives CAGTGVGQETQYF.

The chain is built from TRBV27 and TRBJ2-1, with 8 bases lining up with TRBD2. The CDR3 is made up of 15 amino acids. CDR1 and CDR2 from the germline V gene are MNHEY and SMNVEV (reference sequence). With 2 bases clipped from V and 4 bases from J, the junction kept 4 bases outside the gene matches. The CDR3 coding sequence is TGTGCCAGCAGTTTACGTAGCGGGATGTACAATGAGCAGTTCTTC. Translated, it gives CASSLRSGMYNEQFF.

This sequence joins TRBV4-2 and TRBJ2-2; D perhaps matches TRBD2 (6 bases). Germline assignment: CDR1 LGHNA and CDR2 YNFKEQ. There are 17 residues in the CDR3. V lost 1 base and J lost 3, with 15 bases in between. The CDR3 sequence is CASSQVSGSRDTGELFF. The DNA for the CDR3 is TGTGCCAGCAGCCAAGTTTCCGGGAGCAGGGACACCGGGGAGCTGTTTTTT.

The chain combines TRBV4-2 with TRBJ1-1, with 7 bases that match TRBD1. CDR3 length: 15 residues. CDR1 and CDR2 (germline): LGHNA, YNFKEQ. The trim removed 0 bases at V and 6 bases at J, leaving 7 bases unmatched. DNA of the CDR3: TGTGCCAGCAGCCAAGATAGGACAGGAGTGGCTGAAGCTTTCTTT. Translating gives CASSQDRTGVAEAFF.

The rearrangement links TRBV20-1 to TRBJ1-1; maybe TRBD1 (6 bases). The CDR3 has 9 amino acids. Deletions cut 7 bases from V and 10 bases from J, with 10 bases between. Germline loops: CDR1 DFQATT, CDR2 SNEGSKA (reference sequence). CDR3 amino acids: CSVGQGAFF. CDR3 DNA: TGCAGTGTGGGACAAGGAGCTTTCTTT.

The chain couples TRBV30 to TRBJ2-2, with 8 positions matching TRBD2. V was pared by 0 bases and J by 3 bases, with 0 bases of the junction left unmatched. The germline V gene has CDR1 GTSNPN and CDR2 SVGIG (reference sequence). The CDR3 has 14 residues. CDR3 DNA sequence: TGTGCCTGGAGTGTACTAGCGGACACCGGGGAGCTGTTTTTT. This codes for CAWSVLADTGELFF. Drawing the rest from reference TRBV30 and TRBJ2-2, the complete variable domain is SQTIHQWPATLVQPVGSPLSLECTVEGTSNPNLYWYRQAAGRGLQLLFYSVGIGQISSEVPQNLSASRPQDRQFILSSKKLLLSDSGFYLCAWSVLADTGELFFGEGSRLTVL.

Comments on this clone: The junction and the germline gene differ at one end; a read error may be behind it. This chain links TRBV7-2 with TRBJ2-3, with 9 nucleotides matching TRBD2. This CDR3 has 14 amino acids. In germline, CDR1 is SGHTA, CDR2 FQGNSA. The DNA for the CDR3 is TGTGCCAGCAGCCTAGCGGGACTCACAGATACGCAGTATTTT. Translating gives CASSLAGLTDTQYF.